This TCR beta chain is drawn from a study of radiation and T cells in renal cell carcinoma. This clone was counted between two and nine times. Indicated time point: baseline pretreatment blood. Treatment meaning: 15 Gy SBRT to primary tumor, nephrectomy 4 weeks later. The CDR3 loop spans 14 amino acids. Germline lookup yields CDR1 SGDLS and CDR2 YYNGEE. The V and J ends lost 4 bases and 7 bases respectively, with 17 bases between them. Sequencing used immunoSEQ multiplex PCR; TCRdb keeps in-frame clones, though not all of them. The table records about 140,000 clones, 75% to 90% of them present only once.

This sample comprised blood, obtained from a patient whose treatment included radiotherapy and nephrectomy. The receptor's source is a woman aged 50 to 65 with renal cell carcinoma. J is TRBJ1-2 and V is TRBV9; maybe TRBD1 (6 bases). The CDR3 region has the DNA TGTGCCAGCAGCCCGCGAGGGGGGGCAAGTGGCTACACCTTC. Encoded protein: CASSPRGGASGYTF.